Following are 21 T cell receptor beta chains from one sample sequenced in a study of blood T cell repertoires in COVID-19. The protocol was immunoSEQ multiplex PCR, while the TCRdb copy is restricted to in-frame clones and leaves out a portion. This sample has roughly 250,000 clones, with more than 65% found just once. The specimen sequenced was peripheral blood. The receptors stem from a woman aged 40 to 50 with active or convalescent COVID-19.

The V gene is TRBV11-2, the J gene TRBJ2-3; the D gene is possibly TRBD1 (5 bases). CDR3 length: 13 amino acids. The ends were cut back, 6 bases at V and 1 base at J, with 8 bases in the middle. The germline CDR1 and CDR2 sequences are SGHAT and FQNNGV. The CDR3: CASSDRGTDTQYF. CDR3 DNA sequence: TGTGCCAGCAGTGACAGAGGCACAGATACGCAGTATTTT.

This sequence joins TRBV5-3 and TRBJ1-2; TRBD1 matches at 8 bases. TRBV5-3 is sorted into the ORF group, with uncertain function. The CDR3 sequence is 14 residues long. Losses at the gene ends were 4 bases for V and 3 bases for J; bases not matched to a gene: 5. The CDR3 reads CARSNRGGYYGYTF. CDR3 nucleotide sequence: TGTGCCAGAAGCAACAGGGGGGGCTACTATGGCTACACCTTC.

This sequence joins TRBV2 and TRBJ2-3; D is unclear. Germline V CDR1 and CDR2: SNHLY, FYNNEI. This CDR3 comprises 14 residues. The V end was cut by 3 bases, the J end by 2 bases, with 9 bases between. The CDR3 DNA sequence: TGTGCCAGCAGTGATCGACACTTCACAGATACGCAGTATTTT. Translated, it gives CASSDRHFTDTQYF.

This chain links TRBV19 with TRBJ2-1, with a weak D call TRBD1 (5 bases). Between the trimmed V and J ends, which lost 2 bases and 1 base, there was a span of 9 bases. The CDR3 has 15 amino acids. Germline V lookup: CDR1 LNHDA, CDR2 SQIVND (reference sequence). The CDR3 sequence: CASSISRQSYNEQFF. The CDR3 DNA sequence: TGTGCCAGTAGTATATCGAGACAGTCCTACAATGAGCAGTTCTTC.

Worth noting for this clone: The identical CDR3 is also encoded by other nucleotide sequences in the sample. The chain recombines TRBV11-2 with TRBJ2-5; 7 nucleotides align to TRBD2. This CDR3 is built from 15 residues. Germline V CDR1 and CDR2: SGHAT, FQNNGV. Trimming cost V 4 bases and J 5 bases; bases outside gene matches: 10. CDR3 residues: CASSSRGGGRETQYF. CDR3 DNA: TGTGCCAGCAGCTCCCGTGGCGGGGGAAGGGAGACCCAGTACTTC.

This clone has at least ten counts. This rearrangement joins TRBV6-6 to TRBJ1-4; D is possibly TRBD1 (5 bases). Germline CDR1 reads MNHNY; CDR2 reads SVGAGI (reference sequence). Deletions cut 7 bases from V and 11 bases from J, with 17 bases between. This CDR3 has 13 residues. The CDR3 DNA follows: TGTGCCAGCACCAGGGACTCCGGAGGGAAACTGTTTTTT. It encodes CASTRDSGGKLFF.

The V call is TRBV27, the J call TRBJ2-4, with TRBD1 as a possible D gene (6 bases). Trimming took 2 bases from V and 2 from J, leaving 13 bases between them. CDR1 is MNHEY and CDR2 is SMNVEV in the germline V gene (reference sequence). The CDR3 is made up of 16 amino acids. The CDR3 DNA reads as TGTGCCAGCAGTTTAGGGGGCCTAAAGCCCAAAAACATTCAGTACTTC. Translating gives CASSLGGLKPKNIQYF.

V usage is TRBV28 and J usage is TRBJ2-5, with D tentatively TRBD2 (5 bases). The CDR3 loop spans 14 amino acids. Germline-derived CDR1 and CDR2 are MDHEN and SYDVKM. V shed 2 bases and J shed 7 bases, with 14 bases lying between them. The CDR3 nucleotides are TGTGCCAGCAGTTTAGTGGTCTCTGCGGGGACCCAGTACTTC. Translated: CASSLVVSAGTQYF.

This rearrangement joins TRBV5-1 to TRBJ1-2; TRBD1 aligns across 11 bases. V shed 9 bases and J 7 bases; nucleotides not matched to a gene: 5. CDR1 and CDR2 from the germline V gene are SGHRS and YFSETQ. This CDR3 comprises 12 residues. CDR3 in DNA: TGCGCCACCTCGGGACAGGGGGTTGGCTACACCTTC. It is translated as CATSGQGVGYTF.

This clone has a single count. V and J are TRBV29-1 and TRBJ1-1; possible D gene TRBD1, 6 bases. This CDR3 is built from 13 residues. The V end lost 8 bases, the J end lost 0 bases, and 13 bases lay between the germline ends. In germline, CDR1 is SQVTM, CDR2 ANQGSEA. DNA of the CDR3: TGCAGCATGACAGGCCAATTGAACACTGAAGCTTTCTTT. Translating gives CSMTGQLNTEAFF.

A single count supports this clone. V and J are TRBV28 and TRBJ1-1, with 7 nucleotides matching TRBD1. V lost 7 bases and J lost 3; bases outside the gene matches: 5. CDR1 and CDR2 (germline): MDHEN, SYDVKM. This CDR3 has 13 residues. CDR3 in amino acids: CASMTGKDTEAFF. CDR3 coding DNA: TGTGCCAGCATGACAGGGAAAGACACTGAAGCTTTCTTT.

V usage is TRBV28 and J usage is TRBJ2-7; 8 nucleotides align to TRBD2. Germline V CDR1 and CDR2: MDHEN, SYDVKM. Unmatched junction bases numbered 5, after V lost 4 bases and J lost 0 bases. CDR3 length: 15 residues. CDR3 in DNA: TGTGCCAGCAGTTCGGCTAGCGGGCTCTCCTACGAGCAGTACGTC. As protein: CASSSASGLSYEQYV.

The chain uses TRBV28 and TRBJ1-5; D not resolved. Trimming left V 3 bases short and J 7 bases short, with 13 bases between. This CDR3 spans 14 amino acids. The germline CDR1 and CDR2 sequences are MDHEN and SYDVKM. CDR3 region: CASSLGGSGQPQHF. The CDR3 DNA reads as TGTGCCAGCAGTTTGGGAGGGTCGGGACAGCCCCAGCATTTT. Full variable domain (remainder filled in from reference TRBV28 and TRBJ1-5): DVKVTQSSRYLVKRTGEKVFLECVQDMDHENMFWYRQDPGLGLRLIYFSYDVKMKEKGDIPEGYSVSREKKERFSLILESASTNQTSMYLCASSLGGSGQPQHFGDGTRLSIL.

The chain is built from TRBV5-1 and TRBJ2-1, with 13 bases fitting TRBD2. The CDR3 extends over 15 amino acids. After removal of 4 bases from V and 7 bases from J, the junction contained 5 bases not matched to a gene. Per germline, CDR1 SGHRS and CDR2 YFSETQ. The CDR3 sequence is CASSELAGGPNEQFF. The DNA of the CDR3 is TGCGCCAGCAGCGAACTAGCGGGGGGGCCTAATGAGCAGTTCTTC.

V is TRBV5-1 and J is TRBJ1-1; 10 bases match TRBD1. The germline gives CDR1 SGHRS, CDR2 YFSETQ. The CDR3 consists of 14 residues. With V trimmed by 3 bases and J by 5 bases, 4 bases remained unmatched. The CDR3 protein is CASSSWTGGTEAFF. In DNA, the CDR3 is TGCGCCAGCAGCTCTTGGACAGGGGGAACTGAAGCTTTCTTT.

This chain joins TRBV2 and TRBJ1-1; 9 bases align to TRBD1. In germline, CDR1 is SNHLY, CDR2 FYNNEI. The CDR3 loop spans 20 amino acids. Trimming took 4 bases from V and 4 from J; bases not matched to a gene: 22. As DNA, the CDR3 is TGTGCCAGCAGTGTGTCTCGGACAGGGGCAAATCCCGGTTATGGCACTGAAGCTTTCTTT. As protein: CASSVSRTGANPGYGTEAFF.

This rearrangement joins TRBV6-4 to TRBJ1-2, with 8 bases fitting TRBD1. CDR3 size: 12 residues. V shed 6 bases, J shed 5 bases, and the junction held 2 bases outside the gene matches. Germline CDR1 and CDR2: MRHNA and SNTAGT. The CDR3: CASRDRGYGYTF. For the CDR3, the DNA is TGTGCCAGCAGAGACAGGGGTTATGGCTACACCTTC.

V usage is TRBV7-6 and J usage is TRBJ1-5, with D unresolved. The V end was cut by 3 bases, the J end by 5 bases, with 11 bases between. Germline loops: CDR1 SGHVS, CDR2 FNYEAQ. There are 14 residues in the CDR3. CDR3 nucleotides: TGTGCCAGCAGCTTCGGTAGGGAGGATCAGCCCCAGCATTTT. Translation gives CASSFGREDQPQHF.

This clone has only one observation. V and J are TRBV5-1 and TRBJ2-7, with D possibly TRBD1 on 6 matching bases. The germline V and J ends were trimmed by 4 bases and 0 bases, with 11 bases remaining between them. CDR3 length equals 14 residues. Germline V gene sequence: CDR1 SGHRS, CDR2 YFSETQ. The CDR3 bases are TGCGCCAGCAGCGACGACAGGAGCTCCTACGAGCAGTACGTC. Encoded protein: CASSDDRSSYEQYV.

The chain recombines TRBV5-1 with TRBJ2-5, with D tentatively TRBD2 (6 bases). Germline loops: CDR1 SGHRS, CDR2 YFSETQ. CDR3 length equals 17 residues. Trimming took off 3 bases at V and 3 bases at J, with 21 bases between the two ends. CDR3 DNA sequence: TGCGCCAGCAGCTCAAGTGACCACGGGGGACCAGAAGAGACCCAGTACTTC. This gives the protein CASSSSDHGGPEETQYF.

This sequence joins TRBV11-2 and TRBJ1-5; unclear D gene. Germline CDR1 reads SGHAT; CDR2 reads FQNNGV. The CDR3 consists of 12 residues. Trimming shortened V by 5 bases and J by 7 bases, and 9 bases separated the two germline ends. CDR3 sequence: CASSHEAQPQHF. The CDR3, as DNA: TGTGCCAGCAGCCATGAGGCCCAGCCCCAGCATTTT.